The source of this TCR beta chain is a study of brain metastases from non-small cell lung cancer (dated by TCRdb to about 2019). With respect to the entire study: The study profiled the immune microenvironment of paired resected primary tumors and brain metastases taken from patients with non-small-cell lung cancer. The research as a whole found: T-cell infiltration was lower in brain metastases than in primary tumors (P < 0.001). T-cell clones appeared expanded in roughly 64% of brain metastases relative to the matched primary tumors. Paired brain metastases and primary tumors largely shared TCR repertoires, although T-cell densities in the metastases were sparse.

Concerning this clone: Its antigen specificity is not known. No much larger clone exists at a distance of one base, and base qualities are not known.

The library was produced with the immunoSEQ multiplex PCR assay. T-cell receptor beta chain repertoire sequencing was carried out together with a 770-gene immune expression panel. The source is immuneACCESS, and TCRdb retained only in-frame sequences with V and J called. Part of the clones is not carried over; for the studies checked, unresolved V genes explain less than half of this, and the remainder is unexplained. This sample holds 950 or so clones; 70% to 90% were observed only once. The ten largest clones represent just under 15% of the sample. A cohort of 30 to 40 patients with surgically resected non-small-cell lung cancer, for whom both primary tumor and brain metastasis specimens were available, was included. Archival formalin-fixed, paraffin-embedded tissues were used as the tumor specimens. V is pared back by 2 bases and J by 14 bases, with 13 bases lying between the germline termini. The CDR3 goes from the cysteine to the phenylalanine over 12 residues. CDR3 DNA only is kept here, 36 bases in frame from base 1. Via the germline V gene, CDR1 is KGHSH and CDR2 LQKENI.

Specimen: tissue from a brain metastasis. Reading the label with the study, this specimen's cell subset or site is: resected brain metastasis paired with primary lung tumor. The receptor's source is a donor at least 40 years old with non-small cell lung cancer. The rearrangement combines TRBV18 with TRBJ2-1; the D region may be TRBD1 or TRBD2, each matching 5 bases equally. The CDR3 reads CASSPGLGREFF. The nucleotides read TGTGCCAGCTCACCAGGACTGGGACGGGAGTTCTTC.